A single sample is the source of the 22 T cell receptor beta chains below, sequenced in a study of identical twins. MiXCR, applied by TCRdb to the 5' RACE reads, yields one record per CDR3 protein. The data hold 200,000 to 250,000 distinct CDR3 sequences, with about 7% observed a single time. This same sample was also part of a study on yellow fever vaccine responses in identical twins.

The sequenced sample consisted of memory (CD45RO+) T cells sorted from blood. These receptors originate from a woman aged 18 to 35 in good health.

The chain links TRBV2 to TRBJ2-7, with D possibly matching TRBD1 (5 bases). Germline CDR1 is SNHLY and CDR2 is FYNNEI. This CDR3 contains 15 residues. V lost 6 bases and J 2 bases, leaving 17 bases between the germline ends. The CDR3 DNA is TGTGCCAGCAGATCCCCAGGGTCCCGCGCCTACGAGCAGTACTTC. Translated, it gives CASRSPGSRAYEQYF.

This clonotype appeared many times. The chain joins TRBV20-1 to TRBJ1-1; D is unresolved. V was pared by 3 bases and J by 4 bases, with 15 bases between. CDR1 DFQATT and CDR2 SNEGSKA come from the germline V gene (reference sequence). This CDR3 spans 14 amino acids. CDR3 in DNA: TGCAGTGCTAGCGCCGGGTCCACTGGCACTGAAGCTTTCTTT. It is translated as CSASAGSTGTEAFF.

In this sample, this clonotype turned up a few times. V gene TRBV27 combines with J gene TRBJ2-1; 13 nucleotides match TRBD2. The V and J ends lost 5 bases and 9 bases, in that order; junction bases with no gene match: 13. The CDR3 sequence is 17 residues long. The germline V gene has CDR1 MNHEY and CDR2 SMNVEV (reference sequence). CDR3 loop: CASSPRETSGGAVEQFF. For the CDR3, the DNA is TGTGCCAGCAGTCCCCGAGAAACTAGCGGGGGGGCCGTTGAGCAGTTCTTC.

This clonotype was observed a handful of times. V is TRBV12-3 or TRBV12-4 and J is TRBJ1-5; 8 bases align to TRBD1. The V and J ends lost 6 bases and 6 bases, in that order; junction bases with no gene match: 10. The CDR3 length is 15 residues. The CDR3 coding sequence is TGTGCCAGCAGCCTCGCCGGCAGGGGGCCTCAGCCCCAGCATTTT. It encodes CASSLAGRGPQPQHF.

The chain links TRBV6-1 to TRBJ2-7; D might be TRBD1 or TRBD2, each matching 5 bases. Germline CDR1 and CDR2: MNHNS and SASEGT. This CDR3 has 13 residues. V was clipped by 6 bases and J by 4 bases, with 13 bases between them. In nucleotides, the CDR3 is TGTGCCAGCAGGGCGGGTGGGGCGTACGAGCAGTACGTC. Translated, it gives CASRAGGAYEQYV.

Details on this clonotype: Germline is not matched at one junction end, which may reflect a read error. The chain combines TRBV6-1 with TRBJ2-6; a weak D match, TRBD1 (5 bases). Germline CDR1 reads MNHNS; CDR2 reads SASEGT. There are 18 residues in the CDR3. The CDR3 protein is CASSLRTRVDSGANALTF. CDR3 nucleotides: TGTGCCAGCAGTCTCCGGACCCGGGTAGATTCTGGGGCCAACGCCCTGACTTTC.

This clonotype was seen a few times. The rearrangement uses TRBV20-1 and TRBJ2-3; TRBD2 agrees at 9 bases. CDR3 size: 14 residues. The germline CDR1 and CDR2 sequences are DFQATT and SNEGSKA (reference sequence). V lost 3 bases and J lost 6; bases outside the gene matches: 7. The chain's CDR3 is CSASGAGGLDTQYF. CDR3 coding DNA: TGCAGTGCTAGTGGAGCGGGGGGTCTTGATACGCAGTATTTT.

This chain links TRBV9 with TRBJ2-3, with D uncertain. The germline CDR1 and CDR2 sequences are SGDLS and YYNGEE. There are 12 residues in the CDR3. Trimming took off 0 bases at V and 7 bases at J, with 6 bases between the two ends. The CDR3 nucleotides are TGTGCCAGCAGCGTAGAGGGCTATACGCAGTATTTT. Its translation: CASSVEGYTQYF.

The rearrangement links TRBV20-1 to TRBJ2-1, with 10 bases matching TRBD2. The germline gives CDR1 DFQATT, CDR2 SNEGSKA (reference sequence). The CDR3 spans 16 residues. With 6 bases clipped from V and 1 base from J, the junction kept 9 bases outside the gene matches. CDR3 region: CSATFLAGVSYNEQFF. The CDR3 nucleotides read TGCAGTGCAACCTTCCTAGCGGGGGTTTCCTACAATGAGCAGTTCTTC.

This clonotype came up a few times. The V call is TRBV5-1, the J call TRBJ2-2, with no clear D. Germline lookup yields CDR1 SGHRS and CDR2 YFSETQ. The CDR3 extends over 14 amino acids. Deletions cut 4 bases from V and 6 bases from J, with 13 bases between. CDR3 loop: CASSPRHFSGELFF. The CDR3 DNA is TGCGCCAGCAGCCCCCGACACTTTTCCGGGGAGCTGTTTTTT.

This clonotype appeared a few times. The CDR3 here is CAISARSNTGELFF. CDR3 DNA sequence: TGTGCCATCAGTGCCCGCTCGAACACCGGGGAGCTGTTTTTT. The chain carries TRBV10-3 and TRBJ2-2; D gene unclear. This CDR3 region has 14 residues. Trimming left V 4 bases short and J 0 bases short, with 6 bases between. Germline assignment: CDR1 ENHRY and CDR2 SYGVKD.

This clonotype was observed at least ten times. The CDR3 loop reads CASSLSPDRENQPQHF. CDR3 nucleotides: TGCGCCAGCAGCCTATCGCCTGACAGGGAGAATCAGCCCCAGCATTTT. The rearrangement joins TRBV5-1 to TRBJ1-5; 7 bases match TRBD1. Trimming removed 4 bases from V and 4 bases from J; junction bases left unmatched: 11. Per germline, CDR1 SGHRS and CDR2 YFSETQ. The CDR3 spans 16 residues.

V usage is TRBV20-1 and J usage is TRBJ1-6; no clear D gene. The germline V and J ends were trimmed by 0 bases and 6 bases, with 6 bases remaining between them. This CDR3 has 13 amino acids. CDR1 and CDR2 (germline): DFQATT, SNEGSKA (reference sequence). CDR3 protein: CSARDPRNSPLHF. As DNA, the CDR3 is TGCAGTGCTAGAGATCCCCGTAATTCACCCCTCCACTTT.

The table lists this clonotype with many counts. The rearrangement joins TRBV24-1 to TRBJ2-1; 7 bases fit TRBD2. The CDR3 has 17 amino acids. Germline CDR1 and CDR2: KGHDR and SFDVKD. The trim removed 4 bases at V and 0 bases at J, leaving 8 bases unmatched. As DNA, the CDR3 is TGTGCCACCAGTGAAGCGGGACTGCTGAGCTCCTACAATGAGCAGTTCTTC. Residues: CATSEAGLLSSYNEQFF.

This rearrangement joins TRBV5-1 to TRBJ2-3, with a tentative D call TRBD1 (7 bases). The CDR3 contains 15 residues. V was clipped by 3 bases and J by 3 bases, with 14 bases between them. Germline V lookup: CDR1 SGHRS, CDR2 YFSETQ. This CDR3 reads CASSSGAGGTDTQYF. In DNA, the CDR3 is TGCGCCAGCAGCTCGGGGGCAGGGGGGACAGATACGCAGTATTTT.

This clonotype has a count of ten or more. The chain carries TRBV10-1 and TRBJ2-3; 15 bases line up with TRBD2. The V segment lost 8 bases and the J segment 2 bases; nucleotides outside the gene matches: 5. CDR1 and CDR2 (germline): WNHNN, SYGVQD (reference sequence). The CDR3 contains 16 residues. CDR3 DNA sequence: TGCGCCAGCGGGGGGACTAGCGGGGGGATCACAGATACGCAGTATTTT. Encoded protein: CASGGTSGGITDTQYF.

The chain links TRBV29-1 to TRBJ1-2; no definite D call. The CDR3 is 10 residues long. V dropped 3 bases and J dropped 8 bases, with 7 bases sitting between them. CDR1 is SQVTM, CDR2 ANQGSEA, per germline. The CDR3 is CSVDVEGYTF. CDR3 bases: TGCAGCGTTGACGTCGAGGGCTACACCTTC.

This clonotype was recorded at least ten times. The genes are TRBV20-1 and TRBJ1-1, with 7 bases fitting TRBD1. The CDR3 covers 13 residues. Germline assignment: CDR1 DFQATT and CDR2 SNEGSKA (reference sequence). After removal of 6 bases from V and 3 bases from J, the junction contained 7 bases not matched to a gene. The CDR3 protein is CSAPTGYDTEAFF. CDR3 DNA: TGCAGTGCCCCGACAGGGTACGACACTGAAGCTTTCTTT.

This sequence joins TRBV2 and TRBJ2-1, with TRBD2 matching 12 bases. This CDR3 spans 17 amino acids. V lost 5 bases and J lost 4; bases outside the gene matches: 9. Germline CDR1 and CDR2: SNHLY and FYNNEI. The CDR3 reads CASSQILLAGGYNEQFF. CDR3 DNA sequence: TGTGCCAGCAGTCAAATTTTGCTAGCGGGAGGGTACAATGAGCAGTTCTTC. The whole variable domain, filled in from reference TRBV2 and TRBJ2-1, reads EPEVTQTPSHQVTQMGQEVILRCVPISNHLYFYWYRQILGQKVEFLVSFYNNEISEKSEIFDDQFSVERPDGSNFTLKIRSTKLEDSAMYFCASSQILLAGGYNEQFFGPGTRLTVL.

The rearrangement links TRBV18 to TRBJ2-1; 8 bases line up with TRBD1. CDR1 and CDR2 from the germline V gene are KGHSH and LQKENI. CDR3 length: 15 residues. V was pared by 0 bases and J by 9 bases, with 7 bases of the junction left unmatched. CDR3 in DNA: TGTGCCAGCTCACCACCCGGGACAGGAGGGAGTGAGCAGTTCTTC. This codes for CASSPPGTGGSEQFF. The full variable domain, completed using reference TRBV18 and TRBJ2-1, is NAGVMQNPRHLVRRRGQEARLRCSPMKGHSHVYWYRQLPEEGLKFMVYLQKENIIDESGMPKERFSAEFPKEGPSILRIQQVVRGDSAAYFCASSPPGTGGSEQFFGPGTRLTVL.

The rearrangement joins TRBV18 to TRBJ2-1; 9 bases match TRBD2. V lost 3 bases and J lost 2; bases outside the gene matches: 5. Germline CDR1 is KGHSH and CDR2 is LQKENI. CDR3 length: 16 residues. The chain's CDR3 is CASSPSRTSAYNEQFF. The CDR3 DNA follows: TGTGCCAGCTCACCCTCCAGGACTAGCGCCTACAATGAGCAGTTCTTC.

This clonotype has more than one count but fewer than ten. The chain recombines TRBV20-1 with TRBJ2-7, with 8 bases matching TRBD1. J gave up 4 bases and V 6 bases, and 8 bases lay outside the gene matches. The CDR3 loop spans 13 amino acids. CDR1 and CDR2 from the germline V gene are DFQATT and SNEGSKA (reference sequence). The DNA of the CDR3 is TGCAGTGCCCAGGGGGCTGATTTGTACGAGCAGTACTTC. Translated: CSAQGADLYEQYF.